The 9 T cell receptor beta chains in this list originate from one sample, sequenced in a study of monozygotic twins with inflammatory bowel disease. TCRdb re-called the 5' RACE reads and shows each CDR3 protein once, DNA omitted. Its clone listing holds 150,000 to 200,000 distinct CDR3 sequences. The sequenced sample consisted of blood. The receptors stem from a human donor with ulcerative colitis or Crohn's disease, or a healthy co-twin of an affected twin (not recorded which).

The V call is TRBV27, the J call TRBJ2-6; checking the TCRdb D call of TRBD1 is not possible without DNA. Germline V gene sequence: CDR1 MNHEY, CDR2 SMNVEV (reference sequence). The CDR3 sequence is 15 residues long. The CDR3 region is CASSLQGAGANVLTF.

This chain joins TRBV5-1 and TRBJ2-4; TCRdb reports TRBD2, a call that lacks DNA to check it against. Germline values: CDR1 SGHRS, CDR2 YFSETQ. The CDR3 runs 16 residues. The chain's CDR3 is CASTASGEGAKNIQYF. The complete variable domain, with remaining parts taken from reference TRBV5-1 and TRBJ2-4, reads KAGVTQTPRYLIKTRGQQVTLSCSPISGHRSVSWYQQTPGQGLQFLFEYFSETQRNKGNFPGRFSGRQFSNSRSEMNVSTLELGDSALYLCASTASGEGAKNIQYFGAGTRLSVL.

The chain is built from TRBV12-3 or TRBV12-4 and TRBJ2-7; TCRdb's assignment of TRBD2 cannot be checked, as there is no DNA. This CDR3 contains 14 residues. The CDR3 protein is CASSLGTSRYEQYF.

The chain recombines TRBV20-1 with TRBJ2-4; TCRdb calls TRBD1, which cannot be checked without DNA. CDR3 length: 16 amino acids. Per germline, CDR1 DFQATT and CDR2 SNEGSKA (reference sequence). The chain's CDR3 is CSARDWGQGSKNMQYF.

The V call is TRBV3-1, the J call TRBJ2-3; TCRdb selects TRBD2, and the lack of DNA leaves this call unchecked. This CDR3 region has 12 residues. Germline CDR1 reads LGHDT; CDR2 reads YNNKEL (reference sequence). CDR3 region: CASSAQAGTQYF.

The chain is built from TRBV20-1 and TRBJ2-1; TCRdb reports TRBD1, a call that lacks DNA to check it against. This CDR3 is built from 13 residues. Germline V lookup: CDR1 DFQATT, CDR2 SNEGSKA (reference sequence). Here the CDR3 reads CSARGGGLDEQFF.

J is TRBJ2-7 and V is TRBV4-1; TCRdb's D call of TRBD1 is untestable without DNA. Per the germline V gene, CDR1 is MGHRA and CDR2 is YSYEKL. The CDR3 has 16 residues. CDR3 protein: CASSQAGQGRLYEQYF.

This sequence joins TRBV7-6 and TRBJ2-2. Per the germline V gene, CDR1 is SGHVS and CDR2 is FNYEAQ. CDR3 length equals 15 residues. This CDR3 is CASSLEGWSTEELFF.

The rearrangement uses TRBV7-6 and TRBJ2-2; TCRdb returns TRBD2, unconfirmable since there is no DNA. The CDR3 covers 16 residues. The V gene's germline CDR1 is SGHVS and CDR2 FNYEAQ. This CDR3 is CASSPRTGGPNGELFF.